This section outlines one TCR beta chain sequence together with its context. This receptor's antigen is unknown. No base quality information exists; no much larger clone differs at one position. TCRbeta CDR3 regions were amplified from genomic DNA using the immunoSEQ Assay, a bias-controlled multiplex PCR. Concerning the study's data processing: The number of nucleated cells in each sample was estimated from the amplification of reference gene primers within the assay. To quantify the absolute abundance of each unique TCRbeta CDR3 rearrangement, sequence reads were collapsed and filtered. For each sample, productive Simpson clonality was calculated as the square root of Simpson's diversity index over productive rearrangements. TCRdb carries this immuneACCESS record with in-frame sequences only. Its versions omit some clonotypes, under half of them owing to an unresolved V gene in the studies checked, with the rest unexplained. D and trimming were read from the DNA, whereas the V and J calls and clone size are those reported in that table. This sample is represented by around 58,000 clones; about 89% of them were singletons. Of the sample, roughly 7% falls within the top ten clones.

Trimmed from V: 4 bases; trimmed from J: 5 bases; junction bases lacking a gene match: 6. The CDR3 starts with the cysteine, ends with the phenylalanine, and has 15 residues. The only DNA kept is the CDR3, 45 bases in frame from the first base. Reading the germline V gene gives CDR1 MDHEN and CDR2 SYDVKM. This sample was included in a study of blood T cell repertoires in COVID-19 (dated by TCRdb to about 2020). A note on the overall study: The collaborator samples originated in the United States, Italy and Spain and spanned the acute and convalescent phases of COVID-19. The prospective study material was composed of cDNA or gDNA derived from T cells, B-cell-depleted T cells, or PBMCs. The repertoires were released in a freely available public database meant as a resource for research on the immune response to SARS-CoV-2. The samples were drawn from two sources: the first 160 participants of the ongoing ImmuneRACE study, and 1,000 to 1,500 subjects contributed by 6 global collaborators. Sample metadata almost always included a de-identified subject ID, COVID-19 status, age in years and sex. HLA class I and class II types, where available, came from metadata supplied by the sample provider rather than from assay-based typing. The dataset comprised deeply sampled blood TCRbeta repertoires from subjects exposed to, actively infected with, or recovered from COVID-19. Study-wide findings and limitations: The amount of clinical and demographic metadata varied by source and participant and was provided uncurated.

The collaborating institutions used their own protocols to collect whole blood in K2EDTA tubes. For TCRbeta analysis, collaborators shipped samples in one of three forms: frozen whole blood, isolated PBMCs, or DNA extracted from either of those sample types. Sequences were obtained from peripheral blood. The rearranged chain carries TRBV28 and TRBJ1-2, with 11 bases matching TRBD1. The receptor's source is an older woman with active or convalescent COVID-19. The CDR3 corresponds to CASSYQGQGGYGYTF. The DNA reads as follows: TGTGCCAGCAGTTATCAGGGACAGGGGGGTTATGGCTACACCTTC.